This T cell receptor (beta chain) was identified during a study of glioma-infiltrating T cells after dendritic cell vaccination. This clone was counted only a few times. The junction and the germline gene differ at one end; a read error may be behind it. Clones were read by immunoSEQ multiplex PCR, and TCRdb kept only the in-frame ones, dropping some. The repertoire holds fewer than 25,000 clones, about four fifths seen once, with about 36% in the top ten. Per the germline V gene, CDR1 is MNHNY and CDR2 is SVGAGI (reference sequence). The length of the CDR3 is 15 residues. The rearrangement uses TRBV6-6 and TRBJ2-7, with D uncertain. The source is a human donor with glioblastoma. Here the sequenced sample was blood, taken before dendritic cell vaccination. CDR3: CASSRPSSGSDEQYF. CDR3 DNA sequence: TGTGCCAGCAGTCGGCCGTCTAGTGGCTCCGACGAGCAGTACTTC.